These 32 T cell receptor beta chains came from one sample sequenced in a study of T-cell memory formation after mild COVID-19. TCRdb passed the 5' RACE reads through MiXCR, listing each CDR3 protein once. The table includes about 16,000 distinct CDR3 sequences, about a quarter detected once. The sample consisted of PBMCs or a T cell subset sorted from them (not recorded which). The receptors here all came from a man aged 18 to 35 who had mild COVID-19 (a few samples of this study predate the infection). Cell type and time point are not known.

The chain uses TRBV18 and TRBJ1-5; D unresolved. Germline-derived CDR1 and CDR2 are KGHSH and LQKENI. The CDR3 is made up of 13 amino acids. V was pared by 2 bases and J by 4 bases, with 6 bases between. The CDR3 DNA reads TGTGCCAGCTCACCATTCAGTAATCAGCCCCAGCATTTT. This gives the protein CASSPFSNQPQHF.

This clonotype was recorded many times. The gene calls are TRBV11-2 and TRBJ2-1; D not resolved. From germline, CDR1 is SGHAT and CDR2 FQNNGV. Trimming stripped 0 bases from V and 0 bases from J, with 18 bases between. This CDR3 has 19 amino acids. CDR3 loop: CASSLDPGPFLSSYNEQFF. The CDR3, as DNA: TGTGCCAGCAGCTTAGATCCAGGACCGTTTCTAAGCTCCTACAATGAGCAGTTCTTC.

J is TRBJ2-7 and V is TRBV5-1, with 9 bases lining up with TRBD1. Losses at the gene ends were 4 bases for V and 1 base for J; bases not matched to a gene: 6. The V gene's germline CDR1 is SGHRS and CDR2 YFSETQ. The CDR3 totals 15 residues. Here the CDR3 DNA reads TGCGCCAGCAGCCCAGGCGGGACAGGGTCCTACGAGCAGTACTTC. Its protein is CASSPGGTGSYEQYF.

This clonotype was picked up many times. V and J are TRBV30 and TRBJ2-5; D call uncertain. The germline V and J ends were trimmed by 2 bases and 4 bases, with 11 bases remaining between them. The germline CDR1 and CDR2 sequences are GTSNPN and SVGIG (reference sequence). The CDR3 spans 13 residues. CDR3 protein: CAWSSLSPETQYF. The CDR3 bases are TGTGCCTGGAGTTCCCTTAGCCCAGAGACCCAGTACTTC. The complete variable domain, with remaining parts taken from reference TRBV30 and TRBJ2-5, reads SQTIHQWPATLVQPVGSPLSLECTVEGTSNPNLYWYRQAAGRGLQLLFYSVGIGQISSEVPQNLSASRPQDRQFILSSKKLLLSDSGFYLCAWSSLSPETQYFGPGTRLLVL.

This clonotype was seen many times. V is TRBV7-9 and J is TRBJ2-5; D is perhaps TRBD1 (6 bases). V gave up 5 bases and J gave up 1 base, with 14 bases separating them. Germline V gene data show CDR1 as SEHNR and CDR2 as FQNEAQ (reference sequence). The CDR3 spans 15 residues. CDR3 DNA: TGTGCCAGCAGCCATGCAGGGGCCCCCCAAGAGACCCAGTACTTC. Residues: CASSHAGAPQETQYF.

The chain carries TRBV4-1 and TRBJ1-6; D gene ambiguous. Trimming cost V 1 base and J 6 bases, with 13 bases left between them. Germline V gene data show CDR1 as MGHRA and CDR2 as YSYEKL. CDR3 size: 16 residues. CDR3 protein: CASSQVFRVRNSPLHF. The CDR3 DNA is TGCGCCAGCAGCCAAGTATTTAGGGTGCGTAATTCACCCCTCCACTTT.

This clonotype was found many times. The rearrangement joins TRBV5-1 to TRBJ1-5; D may be TRBD1 (5 bases). V was clipped by 0 bases and J by 3 bases, with 13 bases between them. Germline V gene data show CDR1 as SGHRS and CDR2 as YFSETQ. CDR3 length equals 16 residues. In DNA form, the CDR3 reads TGCGCCAGCAGCTTGGGGGTCAGGGCCGCCAATCAGCCCCAGCATTTT. Translated: CASSLGVRAANQPQHF.

This clonotype was observed many times. The gene calls are TRBV29-1 and TRBJ2-1; 9 nucleotides line up with TRBD2. V shed 5 bases and J 9 bases; nucleotides not matched to a gene: 11. From germline, CDR1 is SQVTM and CDR2 ANQGSEA. The CDR3 runs to 14 residues. The CDR3 loop is CSVTRTSVISEQFF. CDR3 bases: TGCAGCGTTACCCGGACTAGCGTAATCAGTGAGCAGTTCTTC.

The chain combines TRBV20-1 with TRBJ2-1, with a tentative D call TRBD1 (7 bases). Per germline, CDR1 DFQATT and CDR2 SNEGSKA (reference sequence). The CDR3 runs to 14 residues. Trimming left V 5 bases short and J 5 bases short, with 16 bases between. The CDR3, as DNA: TGCAGTGCTTCCCACCAGGGGGGCAACAATGAGCAGTTCTTC. Encoded protein: CSASHQGGNNEQFF.

This clonotype showed up just a few times. The J gene is TRBJ1-1, the V gene TRBV5-1; D unresolved. V lost 2 bases to trimming and J lost 1 base, with 6 bases between them. Germline assignment: CDR1 SGHRS and CDR2 YFSETQ. The CDR3 loop spans 13 amino acids. CDR3 bases: TGCGCCAGCAGCTTTTGGACGAACACTGAAGCTTTCTTT. It yields the protein CASSFWTNTEAFF.

This clonotype was observed many times. Its ends do not fully match the called genes, so a read error is possible. The rearrangement links TRBV12-3 or TRBV12-4 to TRBJ1-5, with D hard to call. The CDR3 has 12 amino acids. The DNA of the CDR3 is TGTGCCAGCAAACAAGGCAATCGGCCCCAGCATTTT. This gives the protein CASKQGNRPQHF.

This clonotype was found many times. Written as DNA, the CDR3 is TGTGCCAGCCCCATTCGAGGCCAGGGGGTAGGCACCGGGGAGCTGTTTTTT. Translating it yields CASPIRGQGVGTGELFF. The chain has TRBV12-3 or TRBV12-4 and TRBJ2-2; 7 bases match TRBD1. The V segment lost 8 bases and the J segment 4 bases; nucleotides outside the gene matches: 16. This CDR3 is built from 17 residues.

The sample holds many counts of this clonotype. The chain links TRBV7-9 to TRBJ2-1; no clear D gene. The CDR3 is made up of 17 amino acids. In germline, CDR1 is SEHNR, CDR2 FQNEAQ (reference sequence). The ends were cut back, 5 bases at V and 7 bases at J, with 24 bases in the middle. Here the CDR3 DNA reads TGTGCCAGCAGCCCCTATAAGGAGTTGTCCCTGAGAAATGAGCAGTTCTTC. This encodes CASSPYKELSLRNEQFF. Filled out from reference TRBV7-9 and TRBJ2-1, the complete variable domain reads DTGVSQNPRHKITKRGQNVTFRCDPISEHNRLYWYRQTLGQGPEFLTYFQNEAQLEKSRLLSDRFSAERPKGSFSTLEIQRTEQGDSAMYLCASSPYKELSLRNEQFFGPGTRLTVL.

In its sample, this clonotype was seen many times. V and J are TRBV10-1 and TRBJ2-1; the match to TRBD2 covers 7 bases. V lost 3 bases and J lost 8; bases outside the gene matches: 4. The CDR3 contains 13 residues. Germline lookup yields CDR1 WNHNN and CDR2 SYGVQD (reference sequence). The CDR3 reads CASSDGGGDEQFF. In nucleotides, the CDR3 is TGCGCCAGCAGTGATGGGGGGGGGGATGAGCAGTTCTTC.

This clonotype was found many times. The genes are TRBV30 and TRBJ2-2; no definite D call. Trimming took 5 bases from V and 7 from J, leaving 11 bases between them. The germline V gene has CDR1 GTSNPN and CDR2 SVGIG (reference sequence). The CDR3 runs to 12 residues. CDR3 sequence (DNA): TGTGCCTGGGACCGGGTCGTCGGGGAGCTGTTTTTT. This translates into CAWDRVVGELFF.

The sample holds many counts of this clonotype. CDR3 sequence: CSVLRWGSYNEQFF. DNA for the CDR3: TGCAGCGTCTTACGGTGGGGTAGCTACAATGAGCAGTTCTTC. This sequence joins TRBV29-1 and TRBJ2-1, with no clear D. With 6 bases removed from V and 3 bases from J, the gap between germline ends came to 15 bases. Looked up from germline, CDR1 is SQVTM and CDR2 is ANQGSEA. The length of the CDR3 is 14 residues.

The gene calls are TRBV6-6 and TRBJ1-1, with unresolved D. Deletions cut 2 bases from V and 3 bases from J, with 10 bases between. Germline lookup yields CDR1 MNHNY and CDR2 SVGAGI (reference sequence). This CDR3 is 14 amino acids long. CDR3 in amino acids: CASSYEIWDTEAFF. The CDR3 bases are TGTGCCAGCAGTTACGAAATTTGGGACACTGAAGCTTTCTTT.

The chain recombines TRBV29-1 with TRBJ2-3, with 9 bases that match TRBD2. Unmatched junction bases numbered 16, after V lost 6 bases and J lost 3 bases. CDR3 size: 17 residues. Per germline, CDR1 SQVTM and CDR2 ANQGSEA. The CDR3 bases are TGCAGCGTCCCAAAAGGTTACAGCGGGGGGTGGACAGATACGCAGTATTTT. Its protein is CSVPKGYSGGWTDTQYF.

This sequence joins TRBV2 and TRBJ1-6, with D maybe TRBD1 (5 bases). Germline assignment: CDR1 SNHLY and CDR2 FYNNEI. The CDR3 sequence is 14 residues long. With 4 bases removed from V and 9 bases from J, the gap between germline ends came to 13 bases. The CDR3 region has the DNA TGTGCCAGCAGTGGTGGCGGGGGAGGTTCACCCCTCCACTTT. Its protein is CASSGGGGGSPLHF.

This clonotype was found many times. The chain employs TRBV3-1 and TRBJ2-4; no reliable D call. Trimming removed 0 bases from V and 10 bases from J, with 13 bases in between. The CDR3 is made up of 14 amino acids. Germline V gene lookup returns CDR1 LGHDT and CDR2 YNNKEL (reference sequence). The DNA of the CDR3 is TGTGCCAGCAGCCAAGATGGGCAGCTCGGGATTCAGTACTTC. This encodes CASSQDGQLGIQYF.

The sample holds many counts of this clonotype. The J gene is TRBJ2-7, the V gene TRBV18, with 7 bases that match TRBD1. Germline CDR1 and CDR2: KGHSH and LQKENI. The length of the CDR3 is 14 residues. Trimming cost V 6 bases and J 4 bases; bases outside gene matches: 9. The CDR3 sequence is CASSPVAGGYEQYV. The CDR3 DNA follows: TGTGCCAGCTCCCCGGTTGCAGGGGGATACGAGCAGTACGTC.

By share of the sample, this clonotype is medium-sized. In DNA form, the CDR3 reads TGCGCCAGCAGCCAAGGAGCTTACCGTTGGGAGCAGCCCCAGCATTTT. It encodes CASSQGAYRWEQPQHF. This chain links TRBV4-1 with TRBJ1-5; the D is unclear. V shed 1 base and J shed 7 bases, with 17 bases lying between them. Looked up from germline, CDR1 is MGHRA and CDR2 is YSYEKL. The CDR3 extends over 16 amino acids.

There are many counts of this clonotype. The V call is TRBV7-6, the J call TRBJ1-1, with D uncertain. This CDR3 is built from 14 residues. The ends were cut back, 4 bases at V and 0 bases at J, with 9 bases in the middle. Germline loops: CDR1 SGHVS, CDR2 FNYEAQ. CDR3 DNA sequence: TGTGCCAGCAGCTCTCAGGAGTTGAACACTGAAGCTTTCTTT. Translating it yields CASSSQELNTEAFF.

The chain carries TRBV6-6 and TRBJ2-3, with 9 nucleotides matching TRBD2. The trim removed 11 bases at V and 2 bases at J, leaving 5 bases unmatched. CDR1 and CDR2 (germline): MNHNY, SVGAGI (reference sequence). This CDR3 spans 13 amino acids. The DNA for the CDR3 is TGTGCCTCGCGGGGGGGCCCCACAGATACGCAGTATTTT. This codes for CASRGGPTDTQYF.

This clonotype was picked up many times. This sequence joins TRBV4-1 and TRBJ2-2; 9 bases are a match to TRBD2. V gave up 6 bases and J gave up 3 bases; unmatched junction bases: 5. The CDR3 totals 15 residues. CDR1 is MGHRA, CDR2 YSYEKL, per germline. The CDR3 region is CASRRLAADTGELFF. For the CDR3, the DNA is TGCGCCAGCAGGCGACTAGCGGCTGACACCGGGGAGCTGTTTTTT.

The rearrangement joins TRBV9 to TRBJ2-2, with TRBD2 matching 7 bases. CDR1 is SGDLS, CDR2 YYNGEE, per germline. The CDR3 consists of 16 residues. Trimming removed 4 bases from V and 0 bases from J; junction bases left unmatched: 6. The CDR3 is CASSPREGANTGELFF. In DNA, the CDR3 is TGTGCCAGCAGCCCAAGGGAGGGCGCGAACACCGGGGAGCTGTTTTTT.

This rearrangement joins TRBV9 to TRBJ2-2; 8 bases agree with TRBD2. CDR1 and CDR2 (germline): SGDLS, YYNGEE. Trimming cost V 7 bases and J 3 bases; bases outside gene matches: 5. CDR3 length: 14 residues. CDR3 region: CASGSSGDTGELFF. The CDR3 nucleotides are TGTGCCAGCGGGAGTAGCGGGGACACCGGGGAGCTGTTTTTT. Variable domain in full (rest from reference TRBV9 and TRBJ2-2): DSGVTQTPKHLITATGQRVTLRCSPRSGDLSVYWYQQSLDQGLQFLIQYYNGEERAKGNILERFSAQQFPDLHSELNLSSLELGDSALYFCASGSSGDTGELFFGEGSRLTVL.

This clonotype was seen many times. This rearrangement joins TRBV27 to TRBJ2-2; 8 positions match TRBD2. The ends lost 4 bases at V and 5 bases at J; junction bases unmatched: 6. The CDR3 has 15 residues. Germline lookup yields CDR1 MNHEY and CDR2 SMNVEV (reference sequence). CDR3 nucleotides: TGTGCCAGCAGTTGGGGGACTAGAGGGACCGGGGAGCTGTTTTTT. This gives the protein CASSWGTRGTGELFF.

On this clonotype: A read error may be the cause here, since a much bigger clone is one base away. The rearrangement links TRBV27 to TRBJ1-2; 8 bases align to TRBD1. J was trimmed by 2 bases and V by 5 bases; bases with no gene match: 10. CDR3 length: 16 amino acids. Germline assignment: CDR1 MNHEY and CDR2 SMNVEV (reference sequence). The CDR3: CASSPGAGGVNYGYTF. The CDR3 bases are TGTGCCAGCAGTCCGGGGGCAGGGGGCGTGAACTATGGCTACACCTTC.

There are many counts of this clonotype. CDR3 amino acids: CASSGMTSEQFF. CDR3 bases: TGTGCCAGCAGCGGGATGACTTCCGAGCAGTTCTTC. The J gene is TRBJ2-1, the V gene TRBV9; D unclear. Germline-derived CDR1 and CDR2 are SGDLS and YYNGEE. This CDR3 has 12 residues. Trimming stripped 3 bases from V and 10 bases from J, with 11 bases between.

This clonotype appeared many times. V gene TRBV9 combines with J gene TRBJ2-2; no definite D call. Germline-derived CDR1 and CDR2 are SGDLS and YYNGEE. Trimming took 2 bases from V and 0 from J, leaving 14 bases between them. The CDR3 extends over 17 amino acids. For the CDR3, the DNA is TGTGCCAGCAGCGTTTCCCGTTCAGCTGCGAACACCGGGGAGCTGTTTTTT. This encodes CASSVSRSAANTGELFF.

This clonotype came up many times. This rearrangement joins TRBV11-2 to TRBJ2-3; TRBD2 matches 8 bases. CDR3 length: 15 residues. The V gene's germline CDR1 is SGHAT and CDR2 FQNNGV. V shed 7 bases and J 3 bases; nucleotides not matched to a gene: 9. The CDR3 bases are TGTGCCAGCAAGCTAGGGACTAGGGTAACAGATACGCAGTATTTT. It yields the protein CASKLGTRVTDTQYF.